These T cell receptor beta chains were read from a single sample in a study of blood T cell repertoires in COVID-19. Profiling relied on immunoSEQ multiplex PCR, and the TCRdb table lists in-frame clones only, not all of them. The sample has approximately 260,000 clones, around 91% seen once. The sequenced sample consisted of peripheral blood. The source is a woman between 55 and 75 years old with COVID-19, enrolled during active disease. CDR3s include the opening cysteine and the closing phenylalanine or tryptophan. Each record gives: CDR3 DNA, CDR3 protein, clone size, CDR3 length, V gene, D gene, J gene. D genes are given only for firm matches. Clone size, where shown, is once, few, many, or a class for clones that have expanded.

DNA: TGTGCCAGCAGCCCTGACAGGTTAACTAATCGAAATTCACCCCTCCACTTT
CDR3: CASSPDRLTNRNSPLHF
size: NA
length: 17
V: TRBV7-9
D: NA
J: TRBJ1-6

DNA: TGCGCCAGCAGCCCTGGACAGTATAGCAATCAGCCCCAGCATTTT
CDR3: CASSPGQYSNQPQHF
size: NA
length: 15
V: TRBV4-3
D: NA
J: TRBJ1-5

DNA: TGCGCCAGCAGTCCCGGGACTGCGAACACCGGGGAGCTGTTTTTT
CDR3: CASSPGTANTGELFF
size: NA
length: 15
V: TRBV5-1
D: NA
J: TRBJ2-2

DNA: TGTGCCAGCAGCAAAGATGGGACAGGGGGCTGGAACACTGAAGCTTTCTTT
CDR3: CASSKDGTGGWNTEAFF
size: NA
length: 17
V: TRBV7-2
D: TRBD1
J: TRBJ1-1

DNA: TGTGCCAGCAGTCCCCGGACAGGCTGGGAGGGCTACACCTTC
CDR3: CASSPRTGWEGYTF
size: NA
length: 14
V: TRBV25-1
D: TRBD1
J: TRBJ1-2

DNA: TGTGCCAGCAGCCAAGAAGGCGGGAGCTCCTATAATTCACCCCTCCACTTT
CDR3: CASSQEGGSSYNSPLHF
size: NA
length: 17
V: TRBV4-2
D: NA
J: TRBJ1-6

DNA: TGTGCCAGCAGCTTAGTGGGGGCAAGCTATGGCTACACCTTC
CDR3: CASSLVGASYGYTF
size: few
length: 14
V: TRBV7-2
D: NA
J: TRBJ1-2

DNA: TGTGCCAGCAGCGGGACCGGGAGGGCTACTCAAGAGACCCAGTACTTC
CDR3: CASSGTGRATQETQYF
size: NA
length: 16
V: TRBV5-4
D: TRBD2
J: TRBJ2-5

DNA: TGTGCCAGCACCCCCAGACAGGGGAACGTTTCACCCCTCCACTTT
CDR3: CASTPRQGNVSPLHF
size: NA
length: 15
V: TRBV6-5
D: TRBD1
J: TRBJ1-6

DNA: TGCGCCAGCAGTGAGCTTACCAGGCTAACTGGAAACACCATATATTTT
CDR3: CASSELTRLTGNTIYF
size: NA
length: 16
V: TRBV10-1
D: NA
J: TRBJ1-3

DNA: TGTGCCAGCAGCTTGGATTTCTGGGACAGGGCTAACACTGAAGCTTTCTTT
CDR3: CASSLDFWDRANTEAFF
size: NA
length: 17
V: TRBV5-4
D: TRBD1
J: TRBJ1-1

DNA: TGTGCCAGCAGTGACGGCAGGAACTATGGCTACACCTTC
CDR3: CASSDGRNYGYTF
size: NA
length: 13
V: TRBV2
D: NA
J: TRBJ1-2

DNA: TGTGCCAGCAGTGAAGATTCCCGGGAGACCCAGTACTTC
CDR3: CASSEDSRETQYF
size: NA
length: 13
V: TRBV6-1
D: NA
J: TRBJ2-5

DNA: TGTGCCAGCAGCCAGACAGGGGGAGGCAATGAGCAGTTCTTC
CDR3: CASSQTGGGNEQFF
size: once
length: 14
V: TRBV13
D: TRBD1
J: TRBJ2-1

DNA: TGTGCCAGTAGAACAACAGGGGCAGTAGAGCCCCAGCATTTT
CDR3: CASRTTGAVEPQHF
size: NA
length: 14
V: TRBV19
D: TRBD1
J: TRBJ1-5

DNA: TGTGCCAGCACTGGACAGCAGGGCAATCAGCCCCAGCATTTT
CDR3: CASTGQQGNQPQHF
size: NA
length: 14
V: TRBV2
D: NA
J: TRBJ1-5

DNA: TGTGCCAGCAGCAAGAACAGGGCAACTAATGAAAAACTGTTTTTT
CDR3: CASSKNRATNEKLFF
size: NA
length: 15
V: TRBV7-9
D: NA
J: TRBJ1-4

DNA: TGTGCCAGCAGCTTAGGCTCACGGGGGAACACTGAAGCTTTCTTT
CDR3: CASSLGSRGNTEAFF
size: NA
length: 15
V: TRBV7-9
D: NA
J: TRBJ1-1

DNA: TGTGCCAGCAGGACTTTAAGCTTGACTGAAGCTTTCTTT
CDR3: CASRTLSLTEAFF
size: NA
length: 13
V: TRBV28
D: NA
J: TRBJ1-1

DNA: TGTGCCAGCAGCTCGGGACAGGGGGCGAAAGATACGCAGTATTTT
CDR3: CASSSGQGAKDTQYF
size: NA
length: 15
V: TRBV7-3
D: TRBD1
J: TRBJ2-3

DNA: TGTGCCAGCAGCTTAGTAAGGGTCAGGGGAGCTACCGGGGAGCTGTTTTTT
CDR3: CASSLVRVRGATGELFF
size: once
length: 17
V: TRBV11-2
D: NA
J: TRBJ2-2

DNA: TGCGCCAGCAGCTTCTCCGGGGCGGGGGGATACAATGAGCAGTTCTTC
CDR3: CASSFSGAGGYNEQFF
size: NA
length: 16
V: TRBV5-1
D: TRBD2
J: TRBJ2-1

DNA: TGCAGTGCCAATACAGGGTCGGAGCAGTACTTC
CDR3: CSANTGSEQYF
size: NA
length: 11
V: TRBV20-1
D: NA
J: TRBJ2-7

DNA: TGTGCCAGCAGCCCGCAGGGGGCTCTGAACACCGGGGAGCTGTTTTTT
CDR3: CASSPQGALNTGELFF
size: once
length: 16
V: TRBV3-1/TRBV3-2
D: TRBD1
J: TRBJ2-2

DNA: TGTGCCAGCAGTGTAGGCGGAGGCTACACCTTC
CDR3: CASSVGGGYTF
size: NA
length: 11
V: TRBV2
D: NA
J: TRBJ1-2

DNA: TGTGCCAGCAGCTTGCTCCCGGGGACAGGGGGCAGTGAGCAGTTCTTC
CDR3: CASSLLPGTGGSEQFF
size: NA
length: 16
V: TRBV7-3
D: TRBD1
J: TRBJ2-1

DNA: TGTGCCAGCAGCCTACAGGGCGCGGTTACTGAAGCTTTCTTT
CDR3: CASSLQGAVTEAFF
size: NA
length: 14
V: TRBV13
D: NA
J: TRBJ1-1

DNA: TGTGCCATCAGTGTGACAGGGATCACTGAAGCTTTCTTT
CDR3: CAISVTGITEAFF
size: NA
length: 13
V: TRBV10-3
D: TRBD1
J: TRBJ1-1

DNA: TGTGCCAGCAGCCAAGAAACGCAAGGGACAGGGCAAGAGACCCAGTACTTC
CDR3: CASSQETQGTGQETQYF
size: NA
length: 17
V: TRBV4-2
D: TRBD1
J: TRBJ2-5

DNA: TGTGCCAGCAGCCGCGGGACGGTGGATCAGCCCCAGCATTTT
CDR3: CASSRGTVDQPQHF
size: NA
length: 14
V: TRBV3-1/TRBV3-2
D: NA
J: TRBJ1-5

DNA: TGTGCCAGCAGCTCCGCCCCGGGGGAAAAACTGTTTTTT
CDR3: CASSSAPGEKLFF
size: NA
length: 13
V: TRBV7-3
D: NA
J: TRBJ1-4